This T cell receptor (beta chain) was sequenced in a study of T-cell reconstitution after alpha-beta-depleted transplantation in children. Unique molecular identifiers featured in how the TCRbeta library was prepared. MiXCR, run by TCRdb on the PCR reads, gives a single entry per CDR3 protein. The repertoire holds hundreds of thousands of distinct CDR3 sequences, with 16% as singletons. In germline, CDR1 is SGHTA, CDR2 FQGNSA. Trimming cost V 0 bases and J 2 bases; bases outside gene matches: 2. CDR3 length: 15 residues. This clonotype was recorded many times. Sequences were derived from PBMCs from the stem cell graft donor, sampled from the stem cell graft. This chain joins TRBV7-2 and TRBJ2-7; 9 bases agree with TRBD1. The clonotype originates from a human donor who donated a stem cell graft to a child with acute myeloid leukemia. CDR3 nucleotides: TGTGCCAGCAGCTTAGCGGGACAGGGTCCCTACGAGCAGTACTTC. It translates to CASSLAGQGPYEQYF.